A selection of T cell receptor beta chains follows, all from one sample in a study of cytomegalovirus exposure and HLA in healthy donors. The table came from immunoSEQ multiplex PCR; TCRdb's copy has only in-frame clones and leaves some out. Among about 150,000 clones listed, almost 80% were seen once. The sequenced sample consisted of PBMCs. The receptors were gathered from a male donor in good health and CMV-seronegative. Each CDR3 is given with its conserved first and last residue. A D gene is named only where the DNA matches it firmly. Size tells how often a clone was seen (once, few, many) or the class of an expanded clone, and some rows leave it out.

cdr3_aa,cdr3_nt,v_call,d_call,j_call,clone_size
CASSELGGSYEQYF,TGTGCCAGCAGTGAGCTCGGGGGGTCCTACGAGCAGTACTTC,TRBV6-1,TRBD2,TRBJ2-7,.
CASSPGQGGNQPQHF,TGTGCCAGCAGCCCGGGACAGGGTGGCAATCAGCCCCAGCATTTT,TRBV7-9,TRBD1,TRBJ1-5,.
CASSLGQSTDTQYF,TGTGCCAGCAGCTTAGGACAGAGCACAGATACACAGTATTTT,TRBV7-9,.,TRBJ2-3,.
CSVRQGGGYTF,TGCAGTGTCAGACAGGGCGGTGGCTACACCTTC,TRBV20-1,TRBD1,TRBJ1-2,.
CASSLTGSTDTQYF,TGTGCCAGCAGCCTGACAGGGAGCACAGATACGCAGTATTTT,TRBV5-6,TRBD1,TRBJ2-3,.
CAWSGTSGRARRGAYEQYF,TGTGCCTGGAGTGGGACTAGCGGGAGGGCCAGAAGGGGGGCCTACGAGCAGTACTTC,TRBV30,TRBD2,TRBJ2-7,.
CASSPSLAGGSHTGELFF,TGTGCCAGCAGCCCATCCCTAGCGGGGGGGTCGCACACCGGGGAGCTGTTTTTT,TRBV4-2,TRBD2,TRBJ2-2,.
CASSPQYANYGYTF,TGTGCCAGTAGTCCGCAGTACGCTAACTATGGCTACACCTTC,TRBV19,.,TRBJ1-2,.
CASTGHLGGYEQYF,TGTGCCAGCACCGGACATCTCGGGGGCTACGAGCAGTACTTC,TRBV6-5,.,TRBJ2-7,.
CASSEGLTYEQYF,TGTGCCAGCAGTGAGGGACTTACCTACGAGCAGTACTTC,TRBV28,.,TRBJ2-7,.
CATEYSGTTDTGELFF,TGTGCCACCGAATACTCCGGGACTACCGACACCGGGGAGCTGTTTTTT,TRBV15,TRBD2,TRBJ2-2,.
CASTGGNEQFF,TGTGCCAGTACCGGGGGCAATGAGCAGTTCTTC,TRBV19,.,TRBJ2-1,.
CASSLTGNGYTF,TGTGCCAGCAGTTTAACAGGGAATGGCTACACCTTC,TRBV28,.,TRBJ1-2,.
CASSFRDSSTDTQYF,TGTGCCAGCAGTTTTCGGGACTCCTCTACAGATACGCAGTATTTT,TRBV27,.,TRBJ2-3,once
CASSEARAGESLF,TGTGCCAGCAGTGAAGCGCGGGCAGGGGAGTCGCTCTTT,TRBV6-1,.,TRBJ1-1,.
CASSWDRGVYGYTF,TGTGCCAGCAGTTGGGACAGAGGGGTATATGGCTACACCTTC,TRBV27,TRBD1,TRBJ1-2,once
CASRSQGPPTYEQYF,TGTGCCAGCAGATCACAGGGGCCTCCTACCTACGAGCAGTACTTC,TRBV28,TRBD1,TRBJ2-7,.
CASSPVGGRDGYTF,TGTGCCAGCTCACCGGTCGGAGGACGGGATGGCTACACCTTC,TRBV18,.,TRBJ1-2,.
CASSYSTSEQYF,TGTGCCAGCAGTTACTCCACTAGCGAGCAGTACTTC,TRBV6-6,.,TRBJ2-7,.
CASSSLSSYEQYF,TGTGCCAGCAGTTCCCTCAGCTCCTACGAGCAGTACTTC,TRBV27,.,TRBJ2-7,.
CASSQDLAGVGNEQFF,TGCGCCAGCAGCCAAGATCTGGCGGGGGTTGGGAATGAGCAGTTCTTC,TRBV4-3,TRBD2,TRBJ2-1,.
CASSPTGTSGTYEQYF,TGTGCCAGCAGCCCTACCGGGACTAGCGGGACCTACGAGCAGTACTTC,TRBV7-6,TRBD2,TRBJ2-7,once
CASSARLAGIVETQYF,TGTGCCAGCAGCGCAAGACTAGCGGGAATCGTAGAGACCCAGTACTTC,TRBV9,TRBD2,TRBJ2-5,.
CASRGGGSTGELFF,TGTGCCAGTAGAGGAGGCGGGAGCACCGGGGAGCTGTTTTTT,TRBV19,TRBD2,TRBJ2-2,.
CASSLDRVVETQYF,TGTGCCAGCAGTTTAGACAGGGTGGTAGAGACCCAGTACTTC,TRBV6-5,TRBD1,TRBJ2-5,.
CSVTDGGTDTQYF,TGCAGCGTCACAGACGGCGGGACAGATACGCAGTATTTT,TRBV29-1,.,TRBJ2-3,few
CASSSSGGSNEQFF,TGTGCCAGCAGCTCTAGCGGGGGGTCCAATGAGCAGTTCTTC,TRBV7-3,TRBD2,TRBJ2-1,.
CASSLGTAWDYGYTF,TGTGCCAGCAGCCTCGGGACAGCCTGGGACTATGGCTACACCTTC,TRBV5-5,TRBD1,TRBJ1-2,.
CASSPLLAGGSSYEQYF,TGTGCCAGCAGTCCGCTTCTAGCGGGAGGGAGCTCCTACGAGCAGTACTTC,TRBV27,TRBD2,TRBJ2-7,.
CASSPSGGGTETQYF,TGTGCCAGCTCACCCTCTGGCGGGGGGACAGAGACCCAGTACTTC,TRBV18,TRBD2,TRBJ2-5,.
CASSPQGDETQYF,TGCGCCAGCAGCCCGCAGGGGGATGAGACCCAGTACTTC,TRBV5-1,TRBD1,TRBJ2-5,.
CASSRSGEGTDTQYF,TGCGCCAGCAGCCGTAGCGGGGAGGGGACAGATACGCAGTATTTT,TRBV5-1,TRBD2,TRBJ2-3,.
CASSFLFSGQGETDTQYF,TGCGCCAGCAGCTTTTTGTTCTCGGGACAGGGAGAAACAGATACGCAGTATTTT,TRBV5-1,TRBD1,TRBJ2-3,.
CASSSGRPPDTQYF,TGTGCCAGCAGTAGCGGGAGGCCCCCAGATACGCAGTATTTT,TRBV2,TRBD2,TRBJ2-3,.
CASSVAGANTGELFF,TGTGCCAGCAGCGTAGCAGGGGCGAACACCGGGGAGCTGTTTTTT,TRBV9,.,TRBJ2-2,.
CASRAPVAGGPYEQYF,TGTGCCAGCAGAGCCCCCGTAGCGGGAGGGCCATACGAGCAGTACTTC,TRBV28,TRBD2,TRBJ2-7,.
CASSFSVGAKNIQYF,TGTGCCAGCAGCTTTAGCGTTGGGGCCAAAAACATTCAGTACTTC,TRBV11-1,.,TRBJ2-4,.
CASSPLTSGMYNEQFF,TGTGCCAGCTCACCACTGACTAGCGGGATGTACAATGAGCAGTTCTTC,TRBV18,TRBD2,TRBJ2-1,once
CASSKDQQGNSYEQYF,TGTGCCAGCAGCAAAGACCAACAGGGGAACTCCTACGAGCAGTACTTC,TRBV21-1,.,TRBJ2-7,.
CASSPTGQGNTIYF,TGTGCCAGCAGCCCGACAGGTCAGGGAAACACCATATATTTT,TRBV7-2,.,TRBJ1-3,.
CASRAAGGTGELFF,TGTGCCAGCAGAGCGGCAGGGGGCACCGGGGAGCTGTTTTTT,TRBV6-5,TRBD1,TRBJ2-2,.
CASSPDRVAEAFF,TGCGCCAGCAGTCCGGACAGGGTCGCTGAAGCTTTCTTT,TRBV5-1,TRBD1,TRBJ1-1,once
CASSPSGGVAGELFF,TGTGCCAGCAGCCCTAGCGGGGGGGTGGCCGGGGAGCTGTTTTTT,TRBV7-2,TRBD2,TRBJ2-2,.
CASSSGPGQVADTQYF,TGTGCCAGCAGCTCAGGACCGGGACAGGTGGCCGATACGCAGTATTTT,TRBV7-2,TRBD1,TRBJ2-3,.
CASSLERGRSGNTIYF,TGTGCCAGCAGCTTAGAGAGGGGGCGATCTGGAAACACCATATATTTT,TRBV11-2,TRBD1,TRBJ1-3,.
CASSVNEQYF,TGTGCCAGCAGCGTAAACGAGCAGTACTTC,TRBV27,.,TRBJ2-7,.
CAWNGASGRAGTGELFF,TGTGCCTGGAACGGGGCTAGCGGGAGGGCCGGAACCGGGGAGCTGTTTTTT,TRBV30,TRBD2,TRBJ2-2,.
CASRGQGEEKLFF,TGTGCCAGCAGAGGACAGGGAGAAGAAAAACTGTTTTTT,TRBV13,TRBD1,TRBJ1-4,.
CASSIGQGGGTEAFF,TGTGCCAGCAGCATAGGACAGGGCGGGGGGACTGAAGCTTTCTTT,TRBV9,TRBD1,TRBJ1-1,.
CASSPRPFEENTIYF,TGTGCCAGCAGTCCGAGACCCTTCGAGGAAAACACCATATATTTT,TRBV7-2,.,TRBJ1-3,.
CASSPRGNTEAFF,TGTGCCAGCAGCCCCCGAGGGAACACTGAAGCTTTCTTT,TRBV5-6,.,TRBJ1-1,.
CASSQYHRISDEQYF,TGTGCCAGCAGCCAATATCACCGTATTAGCGACGAGCAGTACTTC,TRBV14,.,TRBJ2-7,.
CASSLMGGRASGEQYF,TGCGCCAGCAGCTTGATGGGCGGGAGGGCGTCGGGAGAGCAGTACTTC,TRBV5-1,TRBD2,TRBJ2-7,once
CASSQDRAGGTDTQYF,TGTGCCAGCAGCCAAGATAGAGCGGGGGGCACAGATACGCAGTATTTT,TRBV4-2,TRBD2,TRBJ2-3,.
CASSPIFSHYEQYF,TGTGCCAGCAGCCCCATTTTCTCACACTACGAGCAGTACTTC,TRBV7-8,.,TRBJ2-7,once